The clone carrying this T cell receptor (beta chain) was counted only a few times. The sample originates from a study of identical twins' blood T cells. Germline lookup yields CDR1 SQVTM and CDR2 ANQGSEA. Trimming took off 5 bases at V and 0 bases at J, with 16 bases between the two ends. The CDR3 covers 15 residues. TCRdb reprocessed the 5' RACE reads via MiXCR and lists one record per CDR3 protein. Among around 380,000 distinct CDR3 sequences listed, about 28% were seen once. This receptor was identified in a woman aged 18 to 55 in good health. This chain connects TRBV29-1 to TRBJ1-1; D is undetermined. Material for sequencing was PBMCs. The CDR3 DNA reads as TGCAGCGTTTTGAGGCCGGCTTACATGAACACTGAAGCTTTCTTT. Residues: CSVLRPAYMNTEAFF. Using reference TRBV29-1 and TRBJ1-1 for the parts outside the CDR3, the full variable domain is SAVISQKPSRDICQRGTSLTIQCQVDSQVTMMFWYRQQPGQSLTLIATANQGSEATYESGFVIDKFPISRPNLTFSTLTVSNMSPEDSSIYLCSVLRPAYMNTEAFFGQGTRLTVV.